This section outlines one T cell receptor (beta chain) sequence together with its context. The antigen is unknown. The germline CDR1 and CDR2 sequences are MNHNS and SASEGT. V shed 2 bases and J shed 0 bases, with 15 bases lying between them. The CDR3 runs to 17 residues. Vbeta (60) and Jbeta (13) primers were used in the PCR. Measured with immunoSEQ multiplex PCR; TCRdb has only the in-frame clones, and not every one. This sample has tens of thousands of clones, with roughly two thirds found just once. The data are from a study of cytomegalovirus exposure and HLA in healthy donors. Study-wide results and limits: Later work showed greater clonal expansion in HLA-associated TCR beta chains than in equally common others.

The chain uses TRBV6-1 and TRBJ2-3; D perhaps matches TRBD2 (6 bases). This sequence was found in a man in his sixties in good health and CMV-seropositive. The specimen sequenced was PBMCs. CDR3 coding DNA: TGTGCCAGCAGTGAATGGGGGGTCCTAGTTAGCACAGATACGCAGTATTTT. The encoded protein is CASSEWGVLVSTDTQYF.